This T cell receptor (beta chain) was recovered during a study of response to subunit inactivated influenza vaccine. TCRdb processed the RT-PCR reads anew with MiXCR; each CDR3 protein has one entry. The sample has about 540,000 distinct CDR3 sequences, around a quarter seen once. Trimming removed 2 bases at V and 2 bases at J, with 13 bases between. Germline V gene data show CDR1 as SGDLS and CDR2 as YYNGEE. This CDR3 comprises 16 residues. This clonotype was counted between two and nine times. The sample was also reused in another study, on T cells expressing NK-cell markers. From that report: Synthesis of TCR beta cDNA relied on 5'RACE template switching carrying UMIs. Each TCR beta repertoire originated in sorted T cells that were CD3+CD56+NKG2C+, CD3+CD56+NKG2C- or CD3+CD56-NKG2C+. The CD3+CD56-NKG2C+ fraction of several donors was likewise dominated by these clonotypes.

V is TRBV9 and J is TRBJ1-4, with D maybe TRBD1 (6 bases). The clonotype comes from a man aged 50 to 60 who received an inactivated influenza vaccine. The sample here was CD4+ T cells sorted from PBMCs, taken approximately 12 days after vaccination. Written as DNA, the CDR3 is TGTGCCAGCAGCGTTGGTCAGGGGCGGACTAATGAAAAACTGTTTTTT. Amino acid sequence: CASSVGQGRTNEKLFF.